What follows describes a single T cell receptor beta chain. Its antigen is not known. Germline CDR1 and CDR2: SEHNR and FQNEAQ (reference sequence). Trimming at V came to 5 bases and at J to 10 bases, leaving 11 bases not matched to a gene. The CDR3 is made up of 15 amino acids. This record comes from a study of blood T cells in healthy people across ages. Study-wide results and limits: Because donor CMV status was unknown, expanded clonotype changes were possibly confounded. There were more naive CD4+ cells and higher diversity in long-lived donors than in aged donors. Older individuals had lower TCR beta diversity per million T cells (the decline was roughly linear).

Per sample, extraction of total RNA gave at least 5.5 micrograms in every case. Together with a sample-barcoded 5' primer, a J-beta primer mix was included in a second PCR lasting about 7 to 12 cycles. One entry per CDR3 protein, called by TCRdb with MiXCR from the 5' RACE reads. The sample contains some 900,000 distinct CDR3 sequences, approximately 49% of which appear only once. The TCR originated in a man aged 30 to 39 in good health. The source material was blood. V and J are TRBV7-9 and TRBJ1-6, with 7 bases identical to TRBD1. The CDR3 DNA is TGTGCCAGCAGCCAACCGGGACAGAGAGGATCACCCCTCCACTTT. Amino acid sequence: CASSQPGQRGSPLHF.